These 21 T cell receptor beta chains came from one sample sequenced in a study of blood T cell repertoires in COVID-19. Some clones are missing from TCRdb's copy, which holds only in-frame ones; the method was immunoSEQ multiplex PCR. Here the sample spans under 300,000 clones, about 88% being singletons. The material sequenced was peripheral blood. These receptors originate from a human donor with COVID-19, enrolled during active disease. The donor label of this sample is uncertain.

This clone has just a few counts. V gene TRBV28 combines with J gene TRBJ1-4; D not resolved. With 4 bases removed from V and 7 bases from J, the gap between germline ends came to 19 bases. Germline V gene data show CDR1 as MDHEN and CDR2 as SYDVKM. The CDR3 extends over 16 amino acids. Here the CDR3 reads CASSSQRLAAGEKLFF. CDR3 sequence (DNA): TGTGCCAGCAGTTCACAAAGACTTGCAGCGGGTGAAAAACTGTTTTTT.

V usage is TRBV2 and J usage is TRBJ1-5; D perhaps matches TRBD1 (6 bases). This CDR3 region has 13 residues. Looked up from germline, CDR1 is SNHLY and CDR2 is FYNNEI. Trimming shortened V by 3 bases and J by 5 bases, and 8 bases separated the two germline ends. The CDR3 nucleotides are TGTGCCAGCAGTGAGGACAGTTATCAGCCCCAGCATTTT. Its translation is CASSEDSYQPQHF.

This rearrangement joins TRBV25-1 to TRBJ1-6; D might be TRBD1 (6 bases). Trimming left V 2 bases short and J 10 bases short, with 15 bases between. The CDR3 spans 15 residues. Germline V lookup: CDR1 MGHDK, CDR2 SYGVNS. The CDR3 region has the DNA TGTGCCAGCAGTGAAGACACAGGGATATGGTCACCCCTCCACTTT. It codes for CASSEDTGIWSPLHF.

The chain combines TRBV28 with TRBJ1-2; D gene uncertain. This CDR3 has 14 amino acids. The germline V gene has CDR1 MDHEN and CDR2 SYDVKM. V was trimmed by 8 bases and J by 4 bases, leaving 17 bases between them. CDR3 coding DNA: TGTGCCAGCGGATCGGCGGTTTCATTCTATGGCTACACCTTC. Translating gives CASGSAVSFYGYTF.

The chain combines TRBV3-1 (or the pseudogene TRBV3-2) with TRBJ2-1; TRBD2 aligns across 11 bases. With 4 bases clipped from V and 7 bases from J, the junction kept 6 bases outside the gene matches. Germline loops: CDR1 LGHDT, CDR2 YNNKEL (reference sequence). The CDR3 sequence is 15 residues long. CDR3 sequence: CASSPRASGRNEQFF. Written as DNA, the CDR3 is TGTGCCAGCAGCCCGCGGGCTAGCGGGAGGAATGAGCAGTTCTTC.

The J gene is TRBJ2-3, the V gene TRBV19, with unresolved D. Per the germline V gene, CDR1 is LNHDA and CDR2 is SQIVND (reference sequence). V shed 3 bases and J shed 0 bases, with 7 bases lying between them. This CDR3 comprises 14 residues. As DNA, the CDR3 is TGTGCCAGTAGTATCGCTAGAAGCACAGATACGCAGTATTTT. Its protein product is CASSIARSTDTQYF.

This chain links TRBV10-3 with TRBJ1-6; D unclear. Germline V CDR1 and CDR2: ENHRY, SYGVKD. This CDR3 spans 15 amino acids. V lost 8 bases and J lost 6, with 17 bases in between. The CDR3 loop reads CAISDRYGINSPLHF. The CDR3 DNA reads as TGTGCCATCTCAGATAGGTACGGGATTAATTCACCCCTCCACTTT.

This sequence joins TRBV4-1 and TRBJ1-3, with 9 bases aligning to TRBD1. The CDR3 spans 16 residues. The V segment lost 4 bases and the J segment 4 bases; nucleotides outside the gene matches: 8. CDR1 is MGHRA and CDR2 is YSYEKL in the germline V gene. The CDR3 loop reads CASSPAGTGKGNTIYF. The CDR3 DNA sequence: TGCGCCAGCAGCCCGGCGGGGACAGGGAAGGGAAACACCATATATTTT.

V is TRBV5-4 and J is TRBJ2-3; 8 nucleotides align to TRBD2. CDR1 and CDR2 (germline): SGHNT, YYREEE (reference sequence). This CDR3 has 15 amino acids. V trimming: 4 bases; J trimming: 5 bases; junction bases outside the gene matches: 9. The CDR3, as DNA: TGTGCCAGCAGCGGGGGGGGACTAGTGGGAGATACGCAGTATTTT. Residues: CASSGGGLVGDTQYF.

The CDR3 here is CASSQPGRTGTYEQYF. The CDR3 DNA is TGCGCCAGCAGTCAGCCCGGACGGACTGGAACCTACGAGCAGTACTTC. The chain has TRBV23-1 and TRBJ2-7; D possibly corresponds to TRBD2 (5 bases). TRBV23-1 is sorted into the ORF group, with uncertain function. CDR3 length: 16 residues. V was pared by 3 bases and J by 2 bases, with 17 bases between.

This clone was seen only once. V and J are TRBV19 and TRBJ2-1, with 10 bases matching TRBD2. V trimming: 7 bases; J trimming: 2 bases; junction bases outside the gene matches: 5. The CDR3 consists of 15 residues. Per germline, CDR1 LNHDA and CDR2 SQIVND (reference sequence). CDR3 protein: CASTGTSDAYNEQFF. CDR3 nucleotide sequence: TGTGCCAGTACGGGGACTAGCGATGCCTACAATGAGCAGTTCTTC.

The genes are TRBV5-6 and TRBJ1-4, with D uncertain. The germline gives CDR1 SGHDT, CDR2 YYEEEE. Trimming stripped 4 bases from V and 12 bases from J, with 16 bases between. The CDR3 length is 13 residues. CDR3: CASSPGLTRELFF. As DNA, the CDR3 is TGTGCCAGCAGCCCCGGGTTGACCCGGGAACTGTTTTTT.

The V and J genes are TRBV24-1 and TRBJ1-1; TRBD1 aligns across 9 bases. The CDR3 runs 17 residues. V lost 6 bases to trimming and J lost 0 bases; unmatched junction nucleotides: 10. The germline V gene has CDR1 KGHDR and CDR2 SFDVKD. The chain's CDR3 is CATSKTPGQGVNTEAFF. The CDR3 nucleotides are TGTGCCACCAGTAAAACCCCGGGACAGGGAGTGAACACTGAAGCTTTCTTT.

The table lists this clone with a few counts. The chain joins TRBV19 to TRBJ2-7, with 8 bases that match TRBD1. In germline, CDR1 is LNHDA, CDR2 SQIVND (reference sequence). There are 13 residues in the CDR3. The V segment lost 3 bases and the J segment 3 bases; nucleotides outside the gene matches: 1. Here the CDR3 DNA reads TGTGCCAGTAGTATCGGACAGGGCTACGAGCAGTACTTC. This translates into CASSIGQGYEQYF.

This rearrangement joins TRBV5-1 to TRBJ2-3, with 9 bases fitting TRBD2. CDR1 and CDR2 (germline): SGHRS, YFSETQ. After removal of 0 bases from V and 3 bases from J, the junction contained 2 bases not matched to a gene. This CDR3 is built from 15 residues. The CDR3 DNA is TGCGCCAGCAGCTTGGTTAGCGGGAGTACAGATACGCAGTATTTT. This codes for CASSLVSGSTDTQYF.

The J gene is TRBJ1-2, the V gene TRBV5-4, with D possibly TRBD1 on 6 matching bases. Trimming stripped 1 base from V and 8 bases from J, with 12 bases between. The CDR3 covers 13 residues. Germline CDR1 and CDR2: SGHNT and YYREEE (reference sequence). The CDR3 nucleotides are TGTGCCAGCAGCTTGACAGGGTACCAGGGCTACACCTTC. Translating it yields CASSLTGYQGYTF.

The chain uses TRBV28 and TRBJ2-7; D ambiguous. Germline V gene sequence: CDR1 MDHEN, CDR2 SYDVKM. The V gene lost 6 bases and the J gene lost 4 bases, with 7 bases spanning the gap. This CDR3 has 11 residues. CDR3 in DNA: TGTGCCAGCAGAACTATGTACGAGCAGTACTTC. Residues: CASRTMYEQYF.

This clone was recorded a few times. V is TRBV7-9 and J is TRBJ2-1, with TRBD1 identical over 10 bases. Looked up from germline, CDR1 is SEHNR and CDR2 is FQNEAQ (reference sequence). Losses at the gene ends were 4 bases for V and 2 bases for J; bases not matched to a gene: 11. This CDR3 has 18 residues. CDR3 in DNA: TGTGCCAGCAGCTCCCGTCGGACGGGACAGGGGACCTACAATGAGCAGTTCTTC. Its protein product is CASSSRRTGQGTYNEQFF.

The rearrangement uses TRBV28 and TRBJ1-6; D unresolved. The V and J ends lost 4 bases and 0 bases respectively, with 13 bases between them. This CDR3 region has 17 residues. Germline CDR1 is MDHEN and CDR2 is SYDVKM. This CDR3 is CASSSGTWSSYNSPLHF. CDR3 DNA sequence: TGTGCCAGCAGTTCGGGAACTTGGAGCTCCTATAATTCACCCCTCCACTTT.

The rearrangement joins TRBV12-5 to TRBJ2-7; D is perhaps TRBD2 (7 bases). The CDR3 is made up of 15 amino acids. The V end was cut by 7 bases, the J end by 2 bases, with 18 bases between. CDR1 LGHNT and CDR2 FRNRAP come from the germline V gene. DNA for the CDR3: TGTGCTAGTGCTGAAGGGGGGGGAAATCCCTACGAGCAGTACTTC. Its protein is CASAEGGGNPYEQYF. The complete variable domain, with remaining parts taken from reference TRBV12-5 and TRBJ2-7, reads DARVTQTPRHKVTEMGQEVTMRCQPILGHNTVFWYRQTMMQGLELLAYFRNRAPLDDSGMPKDRFSAEMPDATLATLKIQPSEPRDSAVYFCASAEGGGNPYEQYFGPGTRLTVT.

The genes are TRBV2 and TRBJ2-1; TRBD2 matches 16 bases. Trimming removed 5 bases from V and 8 bases from J; junction bases left unmatched: 3. CDR1 and CDR2 (germline): SNHLY, FYNNEI. CDR3 length: 15 amino acids. The CDR3 loop reads CASSSGTSGRDEQFF. In DNA, the CDR3 is TGTGCCAGCAGTTCCGGGACTAGCGGGAGGGATGAGCAGTTCTTC.